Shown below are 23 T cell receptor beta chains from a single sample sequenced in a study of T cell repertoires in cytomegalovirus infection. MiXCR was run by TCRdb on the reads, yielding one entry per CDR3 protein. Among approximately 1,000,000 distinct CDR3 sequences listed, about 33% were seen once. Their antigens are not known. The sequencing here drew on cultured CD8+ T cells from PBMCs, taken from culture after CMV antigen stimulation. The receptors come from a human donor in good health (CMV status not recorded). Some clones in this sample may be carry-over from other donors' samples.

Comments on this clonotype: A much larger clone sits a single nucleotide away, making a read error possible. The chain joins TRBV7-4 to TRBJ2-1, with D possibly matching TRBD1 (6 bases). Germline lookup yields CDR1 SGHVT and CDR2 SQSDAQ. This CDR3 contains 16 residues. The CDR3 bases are TGTGTCAGCAGCCCAATCCAGGGGAGTGGTAACAATGAGCAGTTCTTC. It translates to CVSSPIQGSGNNEQFF.

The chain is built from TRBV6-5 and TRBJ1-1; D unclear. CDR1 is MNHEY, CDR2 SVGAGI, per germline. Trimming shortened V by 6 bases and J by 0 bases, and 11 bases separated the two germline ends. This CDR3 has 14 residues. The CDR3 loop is CASRIDNMNTEAFF. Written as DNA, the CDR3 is TGTGCCAGCAGGATAGACAACATGAACACTGAAGCTTTCTTT.

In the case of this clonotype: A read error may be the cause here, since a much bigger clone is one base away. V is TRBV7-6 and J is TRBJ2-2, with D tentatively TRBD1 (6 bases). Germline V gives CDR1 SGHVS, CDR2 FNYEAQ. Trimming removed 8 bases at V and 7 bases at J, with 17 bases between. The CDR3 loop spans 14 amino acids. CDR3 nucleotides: TGTGCCAGCGGATGGCAGGGGTTGGTCGGGGAGCTGTTTTTT. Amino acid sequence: CASGWQGLVGELFF.

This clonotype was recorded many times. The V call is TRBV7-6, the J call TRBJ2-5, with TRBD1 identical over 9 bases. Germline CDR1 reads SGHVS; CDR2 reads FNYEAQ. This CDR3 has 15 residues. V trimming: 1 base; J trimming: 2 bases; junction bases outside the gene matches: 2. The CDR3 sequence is CASSLEGTGQETQYF. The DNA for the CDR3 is TGTGCCAGCAGCTTAGAAGGGACAGGGCAAGAGACCCAGTACTTC.

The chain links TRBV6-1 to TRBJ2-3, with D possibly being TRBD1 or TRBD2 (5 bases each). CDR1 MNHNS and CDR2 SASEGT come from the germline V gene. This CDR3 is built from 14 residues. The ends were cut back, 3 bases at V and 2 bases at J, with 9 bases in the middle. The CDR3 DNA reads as TGTGCCAGCAGTGAGGGACGGCTCACAGATACGCAGTATTTT. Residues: CASSEGRLTDTQYF.

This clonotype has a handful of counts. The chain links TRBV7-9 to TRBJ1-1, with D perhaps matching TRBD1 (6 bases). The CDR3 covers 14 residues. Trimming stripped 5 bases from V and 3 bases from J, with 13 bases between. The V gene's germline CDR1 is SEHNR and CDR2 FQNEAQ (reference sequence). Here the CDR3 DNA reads TGTGCCAGCAGCCCCCGGGACATCTACACTGAAGCTTTCTTT. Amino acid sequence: CASSPRDIYTEAFF.

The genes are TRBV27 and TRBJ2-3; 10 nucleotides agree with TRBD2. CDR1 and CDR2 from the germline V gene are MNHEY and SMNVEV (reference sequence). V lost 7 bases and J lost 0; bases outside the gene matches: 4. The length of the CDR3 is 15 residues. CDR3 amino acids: CASTERGGSTDTQYF. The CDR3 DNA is TGTGCCAGCACGGAGCGGGGGGGTAGCACAGATACGCAGTATTTT.

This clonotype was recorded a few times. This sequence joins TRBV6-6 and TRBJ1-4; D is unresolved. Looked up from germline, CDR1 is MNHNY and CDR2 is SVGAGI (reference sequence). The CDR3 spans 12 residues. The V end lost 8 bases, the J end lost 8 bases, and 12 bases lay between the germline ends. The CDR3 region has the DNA TGTGCCAGCGGTGCCGAGCGAGAAAAACTGTTTTTT. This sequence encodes CASGAEREKLFF.

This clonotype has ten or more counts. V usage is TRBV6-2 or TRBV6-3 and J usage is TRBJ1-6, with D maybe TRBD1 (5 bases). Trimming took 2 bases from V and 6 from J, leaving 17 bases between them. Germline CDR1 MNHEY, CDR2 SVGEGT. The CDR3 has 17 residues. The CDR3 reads CASSYPQEVAGNSPLHF. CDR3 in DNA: TGTGCCAGCAGTTACCCACAGGAGGTCGCCGGTAATTCACCCCTCCACTTT.

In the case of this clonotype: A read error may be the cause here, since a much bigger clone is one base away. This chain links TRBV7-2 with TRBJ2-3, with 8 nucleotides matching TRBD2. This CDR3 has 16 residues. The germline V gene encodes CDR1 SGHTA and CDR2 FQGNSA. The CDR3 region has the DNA TGTGTCAGCAGCCACCTTGCGGGGGGTAGCACAGATACGCAGTATTTT. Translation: CVSSHLAGGSTDTQYF.

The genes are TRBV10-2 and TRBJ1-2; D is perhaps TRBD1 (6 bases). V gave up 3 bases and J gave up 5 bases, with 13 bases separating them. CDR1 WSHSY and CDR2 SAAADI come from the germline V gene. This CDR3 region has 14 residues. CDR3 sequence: CASSDSQGYYGYTF. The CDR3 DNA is TGCGCCAGCAGTGATAGCCAGGGGTATTATGGCTACACCTTC.

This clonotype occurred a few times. CDR3 region: CASSPGTLPYTQYF. The CDR3, as DNA: TGTGCCAGCAGCCCGGGGACTCTCCCATATACGCAGTATTTT. This chain links TRBV6-6 with TRBJ2-3; D possibly corresponds to TRBD2 (6 bases). V was pared by 6 bases and J by 7 bases, with 17 bases between. This CDR3 is built from 14 residues. Germline CDR1 MNHNY, CDR2 SVGAGI (reference sequence).

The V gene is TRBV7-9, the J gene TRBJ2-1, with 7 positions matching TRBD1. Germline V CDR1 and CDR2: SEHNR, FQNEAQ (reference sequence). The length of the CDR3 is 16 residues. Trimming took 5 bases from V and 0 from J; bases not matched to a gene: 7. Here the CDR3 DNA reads TGTGCCAGCAGCCGCCGGGACAGTACCTCCTACAATGAGCAGTTCTTC. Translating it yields CASSRRDSTSYNEQFF.

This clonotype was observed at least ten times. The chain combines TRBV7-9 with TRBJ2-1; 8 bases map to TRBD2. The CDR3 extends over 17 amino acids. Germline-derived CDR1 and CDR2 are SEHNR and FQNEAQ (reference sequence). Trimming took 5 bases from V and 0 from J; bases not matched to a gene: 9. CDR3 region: CASSPGTRGDSYNEQFF. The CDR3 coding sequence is TGTGCCAGCAGCCCCGGGACTAGGGGGGACTCCTACAATGAGCAGTTCTTC.

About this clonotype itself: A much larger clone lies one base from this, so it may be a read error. The chain's CDR3 is CANSPPGQLSQETQYF. The CDR3 DNA is TGTGCCAACAGCCCGCCGGGACAGCTCTCTCAAGAGACCCAGTACTTC. The gene calls are TRBV7-9 and TRBJ2-5; TRBD1 aligns across 7 bases. Germline CDR1 SEHNR, CDR2 FQNEAQ (reference sequence). The CDR3 spans 16 residues.

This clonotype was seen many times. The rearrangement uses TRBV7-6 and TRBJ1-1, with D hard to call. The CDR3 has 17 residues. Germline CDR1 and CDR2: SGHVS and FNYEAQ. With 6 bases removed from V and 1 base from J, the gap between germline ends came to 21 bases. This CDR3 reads CASSPPPRVGRNTEAFF. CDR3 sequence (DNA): TGTGCCAGCAGTCCTCCCCCGCGAGTAGGCCGGAACACTGAAGCTTTCTTT.

CDR3 coding DNA: TGTGCCAGCAGTGACGACCTGGGAGAGGAGCTGTTTTTT. Protein sequence: CASSDDLGEELFF. The V call is TRBV6-5, the J call TRBJ2-2; D is possibly TRBD2 (5 bases). The CDR3 totals 13 residues. The V gene lost 5 bases and the J gene lost 10 bases, with 14 bases spanning the gap. Germline V gives CDR1 MNHEY, CDR2 SVGAGI.

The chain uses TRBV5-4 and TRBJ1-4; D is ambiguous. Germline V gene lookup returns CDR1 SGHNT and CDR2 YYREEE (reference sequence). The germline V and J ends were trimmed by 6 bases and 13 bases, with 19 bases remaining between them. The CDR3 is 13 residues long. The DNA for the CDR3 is TGTGCCAGCACCTCTGACCCCCTGAAGGGACTGTTTTTT. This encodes CASTSDPLKGLFF.

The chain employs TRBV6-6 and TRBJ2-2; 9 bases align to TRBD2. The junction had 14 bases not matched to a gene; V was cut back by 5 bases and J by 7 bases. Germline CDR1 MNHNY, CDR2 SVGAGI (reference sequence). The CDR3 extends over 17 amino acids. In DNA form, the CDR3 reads TGTGCCAGCAGTGGGGGGCGGGGGGGCGTTTTTGTCGGGGAGCTGTTTTTT. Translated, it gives CASSGGRGGVFVGELFF.

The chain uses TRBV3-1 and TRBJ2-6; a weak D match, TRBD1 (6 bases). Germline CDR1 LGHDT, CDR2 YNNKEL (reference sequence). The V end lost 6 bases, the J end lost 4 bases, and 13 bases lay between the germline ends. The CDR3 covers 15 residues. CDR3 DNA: TGTGCCAGCAGTCATACAGGGTCCGGGGCCAACGTCCTGACTTTC. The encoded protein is CASSHTGSGANVLTF.

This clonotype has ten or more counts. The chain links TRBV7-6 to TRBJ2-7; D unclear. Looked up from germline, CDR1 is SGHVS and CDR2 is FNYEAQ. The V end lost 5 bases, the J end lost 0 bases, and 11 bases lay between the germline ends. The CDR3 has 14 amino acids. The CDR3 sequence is CASSPRPSSYEQYV. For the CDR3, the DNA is TGTGCCAGCAGCCCCCGCCCAAGCTCCTACGAGCAGTACGTC.

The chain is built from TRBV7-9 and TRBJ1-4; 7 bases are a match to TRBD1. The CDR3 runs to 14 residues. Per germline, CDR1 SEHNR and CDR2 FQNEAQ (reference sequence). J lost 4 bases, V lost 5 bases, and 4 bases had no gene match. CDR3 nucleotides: TGTGCCAGCAGCGGGACAGAACATAATGAAAAACTGTTTTTT. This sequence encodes CASSGTEHNEKLFF.

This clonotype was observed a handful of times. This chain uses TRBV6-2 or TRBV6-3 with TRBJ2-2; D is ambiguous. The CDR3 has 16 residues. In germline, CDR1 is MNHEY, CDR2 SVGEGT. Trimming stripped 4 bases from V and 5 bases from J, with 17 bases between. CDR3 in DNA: TGTGCCAGCAGTTCCCTGCCCGTGTCCTGGACCGGGGAGCTGTTTTTT. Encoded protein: CASSSLPVSWTGELFF.